This T cell receptor (beta chain) was documented in a study of T cell changes during pregnancy in multiple sclerosis. CDR1 is MDHEN, CDR2 SYDVKM, per germline. V was clipped by 3 bases and J by 8 bases; unmatched bases: 14. The CDR3 is 17 residues long. The protocol was immunoSEQ multiplex PCR, while the TCRdb copy is restricted to in-frame clones and leaves out a portion. The sample yields approximately 72,000 clones, roughly 90% seen once. Sequences were derived from peripheral blood, sampled in the first trimester of pregnancy. This receptor was taken from a female donor in good health, enrolled as a control in a pregnancy study. This sequence joins TRBV28 and TRBJ2-1; 9 bases fit TRBD2. This CDR3 reads CASSLGLAGGLTDEQFF. CDR3 coding DNA: TGTGCCAGCAGTTTGGGGCTGGCGGGAGGGCTCACGGATGAGCAGTTCTTC.